This record looks at one TCR beta chain sequence and its context. Its antigen remains unidentified. The data are from a study of T cell repertoires in cytomegalovirus infection. Across the whole study: CMV epitopes used comprised recently identified HLA-C-restricted ones and well-studied HLA-B-restricted ones. Public TCR beta signatures marked donors with CMV infection and the matching HLA. Study-wide results and limits: It was HLA-C-restricted CMV-specific TCR beta clonotypes that dominated the response ex vivo. Based on cumulative public TCR beta family frequency, carriers of CMV plus the relevant HLA were identified.

The CDR3 extends over 16 amino acids. CDR1 SGHVS and CDR2 FQNEAQ come from the germline V gene. Trimming left V 5 bases short and J 5 bases short, with 19 bases between. Using its own MiXCR run on the reads, TCRdb lists one record per CDR3 protein. The sample shows some 700,000 distinct CDR3 sequences, 33% of them seen only once. This TCR was recovered from a human donor in good health (CMV status not recorded). Some clones in this sample may be carry-over from other donors' samples. The sample consisted of cultured PBMCs, taken from culture after CMV antigen stimulation. V and J are TRBV7-8 and TRBJ1-5, with D perhaps matching TRBD1 (6 bases). Here the CDR3 reads CASSPEGGLRHQPQHF. In nucleotides, the CDR3 is TGTGCCAGCAGCCCAGAGGGGGGGCTCAGACATCAGCCCCAGCATTTT.